The 19 T cell receptor beta chains reported below all come from one sample, sequenced in a study of graft-versus-host responses after intestinal transplantation. Sequencing used immunoSEQ multiplex PCR; TCRdb keeps in-frame clones, though not all of them. This sample has fewer than 20,000 clones, with approximately 95% found just once. This specimen was PBMCs, taken 23 days after intestinal transplant. The receptors stem from a human patient who received an intestinal transplant, so some T cells may come from the graft donor.

The chain is built from TRBV13 and TRBJ1-2; 7 positions match TRBD1. The CDR3 loop spans 18 amino acids. Germline loops: CDR1 PRHDT, CDR2 FYEKMQ (reference sequence). J lost 6 bases, V lost 6 bases, and 22 bases had no gene match. The CDR3 bases are TGTGCCAGCAGTCATCCATTGCCGACACCTACAGGGGAGGATGGCTACACCTTC. This codes for CASSHPLPTPTGEDGYTF.

This rearrangement joins TRBV11-3 to TRBJ2-2; D is ambiguous. Trimming pared 1 base from V and 1 base from J, leaving 4 bases between. This CDR3 has 14 residues. The germline V gene has CDR1 SGHNT and CDR2 YENEEA. The CDR3 loop reads CASSLGLNTGELFF. The CDR3 DNA follows: TGTGCCAGCAGCTTAGGACTGAACACCGGGGAGCTGTTTTTT.

V and J are TRBV2 and TRBJ2-1; 8 bases are a match to TRBD2. After removal of 6 bases from V and 1 base from J, the junction contained 2 bases not matched to a gene. CDR1 is SNHLY and CDR2 is FYNNEI in the germline V gene. The CDR3 totals 14 residues. The DNA of the CDR3 is TGTGCCAGCAGGGCTAGCGGGTCCTACAATGAGCAGTTCTTC. This translates into CASRASGSYNEQFF.

The sample holds one count of this clone. The gene calls are TRBV27 and TRBJ1-1; D unclear. V was clipped by 5 bases and J by 2 bases, with 12 bases between them. Germline V gene data show CDR1 as MNHEY and CDR2 as SMNVEV (reference sequence). The CDR3 is 14 amino acids. The CDR3 loop is CASSRSTRNTEAFF. The CDR3 DNA follows: TGTGCCAGCAGTCGATCGACCCGAAACACTGAAGCTTTCTTT.

The CDR3: CASSQQGDQPQHF. In DNA, the CDR3 is TGTGCCAGCAGCCAGCAGGGGGATCAGCCCCAGCATTTT. V and J are TRBV5-6 and TRBJ1-5; 7 nucleotides match TRBD1. The CDR3 length is 13 residues. J gave up 5 bases and V 4 bases, and 3 bases lay outside the gene matches. The germline V gene has CDR1 SGHDT and CDR2 YYEEEE.

The chain uses TRBV28 and TRBJ1-4; maybe TRBD1 (5 bases). The CDR3 has 15 residues. Germline lookup yields CDR1 MDHEN and CDR2 SYDVKM. The V end lost 5 bases, the J end lost 1 base, and 11 bases lay between the germline ends. CDR3 protein: CASSTRVLTNEKLFF. The CDR3 nucleotides are TGTGCCAGCAGTACCAGGGTATTAACTAATGAAAAACTGTTTTTT.

J is TRBJ2-3 and V is TRBV13; 7 bases are shared with TRBD2. Per the germline V gene, CDR1 is PRHDT and CDR2 is FYEKMQ (reference sequence). V lost 1 base to trimming and J lost 3 bases; unmatched junction nucleotides: 4. The CDR3 extends over 15 amino acids. As DNA, the CDR3 is TGTGCCAGCAGCTTAGCGGGAGGAGGGACAGATACGCAGTATTTT. Protein sequence: CASSLAGGGTDTQYF.

The rearrangement uses TRBV15 and TRBJ2-7, with 8 bases that match TRBD2. CDR1 is LNHNV and CDR2 is YYDKDF in the germline V gene (reference sequence). This CDR3 comprises 18 residues. The ends lost 1 base at V and 4 bases at J; junction bases unmatched: 15. The CDR3 region is CATSRGPLTSVRPYEQYF. CDR3 nucleotides: TGTGCCACCAGCAGAGGGCCGTTGACTAGCGTCAGACCTTACGAGCAGTACTTC.

The chain links TRBV15 to TRBJ2-2; D is unclear. Germline V lookup: CDR1 LNHNV, CDR2 YYDKDF (reference sequence). The CDR3 runs 14 residues. V dropped 4 bases and J dropped 5 bases, with 11 bases sitting between them. CDR3 coding DNA: TGTGCCACCAGCAACGAGTTGGGGACCGGGGAGCTGTTTTTT. It encodes CATSNELGTGELFF.

The J gene is TRBJ1-2, the V gene TRBV9; maybe TRBD1 (6 bases). Trimming removed 0 bases at V and 5 bases at J, with 8 bases between. The CDR3 runs 13 residues. The germline V gene has CDR1 SGDLS and CDR2 YYNGEE. Here the CDR3 DNA reads TGTGCCAGCAGCGTAGGGGGGGCGTATGGCTACACCTTC. This translates into CASSVGGAYGYTF.

The chain has TRBV5-1 and TRBJ2-1; D gene ambiguous. The germline V gene encodes CDR1 SGHRS and CDR2 YFSETQ. The CDR3 length is 11 residues. Trimming took off 0 bases at V and 6 bases at J, with 1 base between the two ends. The CDR3 DNA reads TGCGCCAGCAGCTTGGCCAATGAGCAGTTCTTC. Amino acids: CASSLANEQFF.

The rearrangement links TRBV29-1 to TRBJ2-5; D not certain. The V end was cut by 7 bases, the J end by 5 bases, with 14 bases between. Germline V gene data show CDR1 as SQVTM and CDR2 as ANQGSEA. CDR3 length: 12 residues. The CDR3 nucleotides read TGCAGCGCACCGGAAGGGTCGGAGACCCAGTACTTC. The encoded protein is CSAPEGSETQYF.

This chain connects TRBV27 to TRBJ1-1; weak D call: TRBD1 (6 bases). CDR3 size: 14 residues. CDR1 and CDR2 (germline): MNHEY, SMNVEV (reference sequence). The V end lost 7 bases, the J end lost 5 bases, and 17 bases lay between the germline ends. The CDR3 protein is CASKGGGLITEAFF. As DNA, the CDR3 is TGTGCCAGCAAAGGAGGGGGGTTGATAACTGAAGCTTTCTTT.

The V and J genes are TRBV19 and TRBJ2-5; D may match TRBD1 or TRBD2 (5 bases each). Germline V gene lookup returns CDR1 LNHDA and CDR2 SQIVND (reference sequence). There are 14 residues in the CDR3. The V end lost 4 bases, the J end lost 5 bases, and 14 bases lay between the germline ends. CDR3 residues: CASSTGTGIETQYF. In DNA, the CDR3 is TGTGCCAGTAGTACCGGGACGGGGATTGAGACCCAGTACTTC.

The chain recombines TRBV20-1 with TRBJ2-7, with D unresolved. The germline V and J ends were trimmed by 4 bases and 3 bases, with 7 bases remaining between them. The germline CDR1 and CDR2 sequences are DFQATT and SNEGSKA (reference sequence). This CDR3 region has 11 residues. CDR3 sequence (DNA): TGCAGTGCTACGCTCGACTACGAGCAGTACTTC. Protein: CSATLDYEQYF.

This clone was seen only once. The chain is built from TRBV10-3 and TRBJ2-5; 8 bases agree with TRBD2. The CDR3 length is 15 residues. Germline loops: CDR1 ENHRY, CDR2 SYGVKD. J gave up 4 bases and V 7 bases, and 11 bases lay outside the gene matches. CDR3 residues: CAIKPAGAFPETQYF. The CDR3 nucleotides read TGTGCCATCAAACCAGCGGGAGCTTTCCCAGAGACCCAGTACTTC.

As regards this clone: The same CDR3 is also encoded by other DNA sequences in this sample. CDR3 nucleotides: TGTGCCAGCAGCGCCGGACAGGGGGTGGGGGGGTCCGACGAGCAGTACTTC. Translated, it gives CASSAGQGVGGSDEQYF. This chain links TRBV5-4 with TRBJ2-7; 10 nucleotides align to TRBD1. The CDR3 runs 17 residues. Losses at the gene ends were 4 bases for V and 5 bases for J; bases not matched to a gene: 15. Germline-derived CDR1 and CDR2 are SGHNT and YYREEE (reference sequence).

This clone was recorded only once. J is TRBJ2-3 and V is TRBV7-9, with 12 nucleotides matching TRBD2. This CDR3 spans 17 amino acids. Germline CDR1 is SEHNR and CDR2 is FQNEAQ (reference sequence). J gave up 4 bases and V 5 bases, and 10 bases lay outside the gene matches. CDR3 amino acids: CASSTRGLAGGPDTQYF. The CDR3 DNA reads as TGTGCCAGCAGCACAAGAGGGCTAGCGGGAGGGCCAGATACGCAGTATTTT.

V and J are TRBV5-6 and TRBJ2-7, with a tentative D call TRBD2 (5 bases). Germline V gene sequence: CDR1 SGHDT, CDR2 YYEEEE. The V end lost 4 bases, the J end lost 3 bases, and 23 bases lay between the germline ends. This CDR3 has 17 residues. The CDR3 coding sequence is TGTGCCAGCAGCCTGGAAGGCCGTCGGGGATTAGACTACGAGCAGTACTTC. Residues: CASSLEGRRGLDYEQYF.